Listed below are T cell receptor beta chains from one sample, sequenced in a study of cytomegalovirus exposure and HLA in healthy donors. Sequencing used immunoSEQ multiplex PCR; TCRdb keeps in-frame clones, though not all of them. The repertoire holds about 59,000 clones, with 83% as singletons. What was sequenced was PBMCs. The receptors were sampled from a human donor in good health. Each CDR3 is given with its conserved first and last residue. D genes are given only for firm matches. For some rows the clone size is stated as once, few or many, or as a class when expanded; others skip it.

- - TRBJ2-1 TRBV5-1 CASSLEQDSYNEQFF TGCGCCAGCAGCTTGGAACAGGACTCCTACAATGAGCAGTTCTTC
TRBD1 - TRBJ1-2 TRBV7-9 CASSLEPTGGFVPVYGYTF TGTGCCAGCAGCTTAGAACCCACAGGGGGTTTTGTCCCTGTCTATGGCTACACCTTC
- - TRBJ2-3 TRBV10-3 CAISGTAGRTDTQYF TGTGCCATCAGTGGGACTGCCGGGAGAACAGATACGCAGTATTTT
- - TRBJ2-2 TRBV11-3 CASSSEGDTGELFF TGTGCCAGCAGCTCGGAAGGGGACACCGGGGAGCTGTTTTTT
- - TRBJ1-2 TRBV20-1 CSATRGGGYTF TGCAGTGCGACCAGGGGCGGAGGCTACACCTTC
- - TRBJ1-6 TRBV7-9 CASSPGGENSPLHF TGTGCCAGCAGCCCTGGCGGGGAAAATTCACCCCTCCACTTT
TRBD1 few TRBJ1-2 TRBV6-5 CASSHRQGAYGYTF TGTGCCAGCAGTCACCGACAGGGAGCCTATGGCTACACCTTC
TRBD1 - TRBJ2-1 TRBV6-9 CASSYGEPTGAEYNEQFF TGTGCCAGCAGTTACGGGGAACCTACAGGGGCGGAATACAATGAGCAGTTCTTC
TRBD1 - TRBJ1-1 TRBV28 CASSRPGGRTEAFF TGTGCCAGCAGCCGCCCAGGGGGCCGCACTGAAGCTTTCTTT
- - TRBJ2-1 TRBV5-4 CASSLPSGRRGNEQFF TGTGCCAGCAGCTTACCATCGGGTCGCCGGGGGAATGAGCAGTTCTTC
TRBD1 - TRBJ1-6 TRBV19 CASSIRQGANSPLHF TGTGCCAGTAGTATACGACAGGGAGCCAATTCACCCCTCCACTTT
TRBD1 - TRBJ1-1 TRBV28 CASTSLAGTGGLGTEAFF TGTGCCAGCACCTCACTTGCCGGGACAGGGGGCTTGGGCACTGAAGCTTTCTTT
- few TRBJ1-1 TRBV30 CAWSVPTWRQGRFGTEAFF TGTGCCTGGAGTGTACCTACCTGGCGTCAGGGAAGGTTCGGCACTGAAGCTTTCTTT
- - TRBJ1-2 TRBV4-2 CASSQGGYYGYTF TGTGCCAGCAGCCAAGGCGGTTACTATGGCTACACCTTC
- - TRBJ2-7 TRBV15 CATSRSSAGDPTYEQYF TGTGCCACCAGCAGATCATCTGCAGGGGACCCAACCTACGAGCAGTACTTC
- - TRBJ2-2 TRBV28 CASSSTGLTGELFF TGTGCCAGCAGCTCCACAGGGCTCACCGGGGAGCTGTTTTTT
TRBD2 - TRBJ2-7 TRBV7-6 CASSRLAGDTYEQYF TGTGCCAGCAGCCGACTAGCGGGAGACACCTACGAGCAGTACTTC
TRBD2 - TRBJ2-7 TRBV10-3 CAIRASGTSFTEQYF TGTGCCATCAGGGCGTCCGGGACTAGCTTTACCGAGCAGTACTTC
- - TRBJ1-1 TRBV18 CASSPEYRRRGTEAFF TGTGCCAGCTCACCGGAGTATCGGAGACGGGGCACTGAAGCTTTCTTT
- - TRBJ1-1 TRBV5-1 CASSFAPADTEAFF TGCGCCAGCAGCTTCGCCCCTGCGGACACTGAAGCTTTCTTT
TRBD2 - TRBJ2-1 TRBV6-1 CASKLAGLRNEQFF TGTGCCAGCAAACTAGCGGGACTAAGAAATGAGCAGTTCTTC
TRBD2 - TRBJ2-1 TRBV28 CASSHHYRTTGLAGQLNEQFF TGTGCCAGCAGCCATCACTATCGGACGACGGGACTAGCGGGCCAATTAAATGAGCAGTTCTTC
- - TRBJ2-7 TRBV29-1 CSVATGTGYEQYF TGCAGCGTTGCCACAGGGACGGGCTACGAGCAGTACTTC
TRBD2 - TRBJ2-5 TRBV10-3 CAISQGLGDGETQYF TGTGCCATCAGTCAGGGACTAGGGGATGGGGAGACCCAGTACTTC
TRBD1 - TRBJ1-6 TRBV4-3 CASSLGQGRNSPLHF TGCGCCAGCAGCTTGGGACAGGGACGTAATTCACCCCTCCACTTT
TRBD2 once TRBJ2-7 TRBV15 CATSIGLAGEQYF TGTGCCACCAGCATCGGACTAGCGGGCGAGCAGTACTTC
- - TRBJ2-5 TRBV6-1 CASSETQAGDLETQYF TGTGCCAGCAGTGAAACGCAGGCAGGGGATTTGGAGACCCAGTACTTC
- - TRBJ2-7 TRBV7-2 CASTPPSSYEQYF TGTGCCAGCACCCCCCCGAGCTCCTACGAGCAGTACTTC
TRBD1 - TRBJ1-1 TRBV19 CASTGAQYTEAFF TGTGCCAGCACAGGGGCTCAGTACACTGAAGCTTTCTTT
- - TRBJ2-2 TRBV14 CASSPGATNTGELFF TGTGCCAGCAGCCCAGGGGCGACGAACACCGGGGAGCTGTTTTTT
TRBD1 - TRBJ2-1 TRBV9 CASSVTGTGSTEQFF TGTGCCAGCAGCGTCACCGGGACAGGGTCTACTGAGCAGTTCTTC